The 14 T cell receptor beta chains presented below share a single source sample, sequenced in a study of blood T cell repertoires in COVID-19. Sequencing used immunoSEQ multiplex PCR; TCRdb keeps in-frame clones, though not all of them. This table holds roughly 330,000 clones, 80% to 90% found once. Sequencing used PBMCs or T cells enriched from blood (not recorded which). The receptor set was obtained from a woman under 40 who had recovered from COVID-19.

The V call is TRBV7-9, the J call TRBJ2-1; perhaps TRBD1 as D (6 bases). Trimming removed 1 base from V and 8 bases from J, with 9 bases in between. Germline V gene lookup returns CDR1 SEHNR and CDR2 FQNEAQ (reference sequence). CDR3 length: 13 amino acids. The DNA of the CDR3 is TGTGCCAGCAGCTTAGAACAGGGTTATGAGCAGTTCTTC. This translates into CASSLEQGYEQFF.

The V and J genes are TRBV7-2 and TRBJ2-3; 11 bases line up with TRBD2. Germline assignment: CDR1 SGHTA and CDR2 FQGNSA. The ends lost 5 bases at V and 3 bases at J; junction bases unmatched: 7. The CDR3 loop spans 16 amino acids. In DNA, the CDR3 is TGTGCCAGCAGCCCTCCCGGACTAGCGGGTACAGATACGCAGTATTTT. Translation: CASSPPGLAGTDTQYF.

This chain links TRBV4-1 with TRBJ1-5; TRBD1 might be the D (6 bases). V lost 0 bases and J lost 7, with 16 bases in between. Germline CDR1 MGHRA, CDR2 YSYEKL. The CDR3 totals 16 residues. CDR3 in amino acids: CASSQERGAWGQPQHF. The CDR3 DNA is TGCGCCAGCAGCCAAGAGCGGGGGGCTTGGGGACAGCCCCAGCATTTT.

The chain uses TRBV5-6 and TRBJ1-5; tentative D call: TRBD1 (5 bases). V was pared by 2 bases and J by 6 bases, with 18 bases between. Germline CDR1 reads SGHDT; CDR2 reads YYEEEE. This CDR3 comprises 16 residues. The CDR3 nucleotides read TGTGCCAGCAGCTTCCAAGCATCCCAGGGATCTCAGCCCCAGCATTTT. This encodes CASSFQASQGSQPQHF.

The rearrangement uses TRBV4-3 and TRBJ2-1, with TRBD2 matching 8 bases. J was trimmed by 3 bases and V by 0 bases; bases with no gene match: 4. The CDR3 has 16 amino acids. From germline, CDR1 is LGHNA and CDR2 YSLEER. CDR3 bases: TGCGCCAGCAGCCAAGACTTAGCGGGGAACTACAATGAGCAGTTCTTC. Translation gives CASSQDLAGNYNEQFF.

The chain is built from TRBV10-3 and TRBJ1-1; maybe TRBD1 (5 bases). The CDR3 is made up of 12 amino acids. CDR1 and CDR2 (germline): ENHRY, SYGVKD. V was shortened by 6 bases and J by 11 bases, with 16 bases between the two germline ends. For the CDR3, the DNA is TGTGCCATCAGCGACCCGGGACTTGGGGCTTTCTTT. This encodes CAISDPGLGAFF.

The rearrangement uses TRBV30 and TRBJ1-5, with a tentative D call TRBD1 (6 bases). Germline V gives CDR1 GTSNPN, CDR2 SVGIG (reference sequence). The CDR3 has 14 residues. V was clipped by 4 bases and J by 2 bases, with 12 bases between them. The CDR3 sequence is CAWNRDGGNQPQHF. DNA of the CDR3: TGTGCCTGGAACAGGGATGGGGGCAATCAGCCCCAGCATTTT.

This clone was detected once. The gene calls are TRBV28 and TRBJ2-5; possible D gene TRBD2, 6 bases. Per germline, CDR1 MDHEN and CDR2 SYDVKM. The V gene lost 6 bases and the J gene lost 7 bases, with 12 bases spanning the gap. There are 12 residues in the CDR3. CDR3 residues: CASRRLDGTQYF. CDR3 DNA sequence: TGTGCCAGCAGACGACTAGACGGGACCCAGTACTTC. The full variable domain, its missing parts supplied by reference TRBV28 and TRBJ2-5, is DVKVTQSSRYLVKRTGEKVFLECVQDMDHENMFWYRQDPGLGLRLIYFSYDVKMKEKGDIPEGYSVSREKKERFSLILESASTNQTSMYLCASRRLDGTQYFGPGTRLLVL.

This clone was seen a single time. The CDR3 is CASSFSTFGGNQPQHF. In DNA, the CDR3 is TGCGCCAGCAGCTTTTCGACTTTCGGGGGCAATCAGCCCCAGCATTTT. The V and J genes are TRBV5-1 and TRBJ1-5; D is unclear. The V end was cut by 2 bases, the J end by 2 bases, with 14 bases between. This CDR3 region has 16 residues. Germline V gene data show CDR1 as SGHRS and CDR2 as YFSETQ.

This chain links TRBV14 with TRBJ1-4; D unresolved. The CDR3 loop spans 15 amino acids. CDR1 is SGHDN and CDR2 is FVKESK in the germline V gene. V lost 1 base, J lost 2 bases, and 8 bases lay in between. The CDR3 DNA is TGTGCCAGCAGCCAAGTCGGAGGGACTAATGAAAAACTGTTTTTT. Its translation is CASSQVGGTNEKLFF.

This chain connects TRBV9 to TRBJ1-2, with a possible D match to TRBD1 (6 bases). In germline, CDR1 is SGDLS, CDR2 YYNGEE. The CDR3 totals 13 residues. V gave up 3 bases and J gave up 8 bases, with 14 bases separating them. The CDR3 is CASSALQGVGYTF. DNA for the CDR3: TGTGCCAGCAGCGCCCTACAGGGTGTCGGCTACACCTTC.

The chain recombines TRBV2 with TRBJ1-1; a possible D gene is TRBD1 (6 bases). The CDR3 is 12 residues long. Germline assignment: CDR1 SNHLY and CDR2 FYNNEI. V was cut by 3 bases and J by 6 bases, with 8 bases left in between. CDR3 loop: CASSDRGPEAFF. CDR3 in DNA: TGTGCCAGCAGTGACAGGGGCCCTGAAGCTTTCTTT.

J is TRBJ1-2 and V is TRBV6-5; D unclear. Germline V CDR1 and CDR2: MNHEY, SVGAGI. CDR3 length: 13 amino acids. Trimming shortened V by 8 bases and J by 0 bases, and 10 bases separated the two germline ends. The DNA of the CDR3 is TGTGCCAGCCGACATCGAGCTAACTATGGCTACACCTTC. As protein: CASRHRANYGYTF.

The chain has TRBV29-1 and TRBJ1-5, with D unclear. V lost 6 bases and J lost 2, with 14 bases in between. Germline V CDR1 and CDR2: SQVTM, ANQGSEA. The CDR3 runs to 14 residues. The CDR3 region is CSVVEGERNQPQHF. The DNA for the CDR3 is TGCAGCGTGGTTGAGGGAGAGCGCAATCAGCCCCAGCATTTT.